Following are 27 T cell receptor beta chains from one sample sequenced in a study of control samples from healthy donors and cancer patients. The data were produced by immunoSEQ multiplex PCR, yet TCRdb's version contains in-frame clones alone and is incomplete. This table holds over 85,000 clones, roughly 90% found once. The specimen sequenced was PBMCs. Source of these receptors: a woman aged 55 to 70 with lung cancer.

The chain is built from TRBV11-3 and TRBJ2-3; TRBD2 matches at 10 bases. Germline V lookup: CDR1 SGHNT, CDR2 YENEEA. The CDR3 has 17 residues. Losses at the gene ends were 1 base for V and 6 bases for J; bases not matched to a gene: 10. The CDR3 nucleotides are TGTGCCAGCAGCTTAGGATCAGCGGGAGGGTCTTGGGATACGCAGTATTTT. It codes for CASSLGSAGGSWDTQYF.

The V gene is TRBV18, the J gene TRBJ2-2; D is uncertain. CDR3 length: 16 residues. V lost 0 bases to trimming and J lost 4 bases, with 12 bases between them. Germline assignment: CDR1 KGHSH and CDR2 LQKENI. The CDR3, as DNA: TGTGCCAGCTCACCACCATCCCTAGTGGCCACCGGGGAGCTGTTTTTT. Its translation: CASSPPSLVATGELFF.

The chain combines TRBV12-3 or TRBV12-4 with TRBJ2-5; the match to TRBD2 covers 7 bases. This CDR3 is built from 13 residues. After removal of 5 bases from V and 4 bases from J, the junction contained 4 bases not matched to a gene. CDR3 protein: CASSGWEGETQYF. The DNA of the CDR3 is TGTGCCAGCAGTGGGTGGGAGGGAGAGACCCAGTACTTC.

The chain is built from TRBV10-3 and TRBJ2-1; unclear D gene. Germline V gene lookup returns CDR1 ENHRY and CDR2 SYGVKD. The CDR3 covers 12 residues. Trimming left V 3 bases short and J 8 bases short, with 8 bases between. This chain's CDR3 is CAISDIVDEQFF. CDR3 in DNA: TGTGCCATCAGTGACATCGTGGATGAGCAGTTCTTC.

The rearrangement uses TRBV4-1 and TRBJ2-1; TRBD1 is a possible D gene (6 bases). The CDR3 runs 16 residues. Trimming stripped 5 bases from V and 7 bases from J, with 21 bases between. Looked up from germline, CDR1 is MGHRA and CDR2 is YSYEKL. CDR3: CASSRLPTGFENEQFF. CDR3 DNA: TGCGCCAGCAGCAGACTACCGACAGGTTTCGAGAATGAGCAGTTCTTC.

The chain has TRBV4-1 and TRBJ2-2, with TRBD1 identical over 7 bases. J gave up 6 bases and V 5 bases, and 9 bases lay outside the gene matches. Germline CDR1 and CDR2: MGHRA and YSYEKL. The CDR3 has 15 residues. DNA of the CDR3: TGCGCCAGCAGCGAAAGGGGGACAGCCCCCGGGGAGCTGTTTTTT. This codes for CASSERGTAPGELFF.

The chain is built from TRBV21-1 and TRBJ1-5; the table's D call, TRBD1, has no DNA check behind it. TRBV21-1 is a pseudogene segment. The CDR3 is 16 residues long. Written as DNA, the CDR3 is TGTGCCAGCAGCCAGCCTTCCGGGACAGGGGTTCAGCCCCAGCATTTT. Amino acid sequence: CASSQPSGTGVQPQHF.

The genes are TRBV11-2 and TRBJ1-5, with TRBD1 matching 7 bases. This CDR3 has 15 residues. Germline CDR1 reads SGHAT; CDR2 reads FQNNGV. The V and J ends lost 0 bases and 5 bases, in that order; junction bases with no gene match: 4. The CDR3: CASSLEGQSHQPQHF. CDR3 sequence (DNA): TGTGCCAGCAGCTTAGAGGGACAGTCCCATCAGCCCCAGCATTTT.

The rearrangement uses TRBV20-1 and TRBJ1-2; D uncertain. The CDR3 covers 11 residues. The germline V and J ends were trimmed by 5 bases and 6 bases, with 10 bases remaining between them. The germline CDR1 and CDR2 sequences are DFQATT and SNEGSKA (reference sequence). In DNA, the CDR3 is TGCAGTGCTCCGAGAAGCGATGGCTACACCTTC. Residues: CSAPRSDGYTF.

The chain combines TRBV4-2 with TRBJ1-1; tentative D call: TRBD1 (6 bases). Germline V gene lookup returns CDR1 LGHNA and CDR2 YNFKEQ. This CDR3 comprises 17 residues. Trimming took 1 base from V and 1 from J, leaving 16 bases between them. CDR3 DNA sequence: TGTGCCAGCAGCCAAGGGGGGGCTGGGAACCAGAACACTGAAGCTTTCTTT. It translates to CASSQGGAGNQNTEAFF.

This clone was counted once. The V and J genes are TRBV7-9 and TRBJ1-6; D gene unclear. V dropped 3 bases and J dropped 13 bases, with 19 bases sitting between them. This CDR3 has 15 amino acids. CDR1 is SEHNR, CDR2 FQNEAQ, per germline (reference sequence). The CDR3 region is CASSLSGLGPGPLHF. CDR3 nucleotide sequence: TGTGCCAGCAGCTTGTCCGGACTTGGCCCTGGGCCCCTCCACTTT. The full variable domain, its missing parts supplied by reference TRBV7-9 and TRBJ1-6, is DTGVSQNPRHKITKRGQNVTFRCDPISEHNRLYWYRQTLGQGPEFLTYFQNEAQLEKSRLLSDRFSAERPKGSFSTLEIQRTEQGDSAMYLCASSLSGLGPGPLHFGNGTRLTVT.

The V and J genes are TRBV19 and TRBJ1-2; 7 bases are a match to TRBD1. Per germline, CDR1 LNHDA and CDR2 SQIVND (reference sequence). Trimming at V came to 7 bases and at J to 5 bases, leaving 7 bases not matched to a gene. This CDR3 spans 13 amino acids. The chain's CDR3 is CASNEDREYGYTF. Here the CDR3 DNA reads TGTGCCAGTAACGAAGACAGGGAATATGGCTACACCTTC.

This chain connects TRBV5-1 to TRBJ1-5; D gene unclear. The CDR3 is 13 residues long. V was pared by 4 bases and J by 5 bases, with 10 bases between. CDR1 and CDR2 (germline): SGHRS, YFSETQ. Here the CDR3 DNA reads TGCGCCAGCAGCGAAGAAGGACATCAGCCCCAGCATTTT. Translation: CASSEEGHQPQHF.

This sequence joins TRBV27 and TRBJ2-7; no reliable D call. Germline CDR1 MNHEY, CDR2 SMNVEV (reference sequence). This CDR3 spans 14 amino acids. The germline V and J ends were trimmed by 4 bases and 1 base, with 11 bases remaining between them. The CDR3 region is CASSSIMGSYEQYF. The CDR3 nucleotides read TGTGCCAGCAGTTCAATAATGGGGTCCTACGAGCAGTACTTC.

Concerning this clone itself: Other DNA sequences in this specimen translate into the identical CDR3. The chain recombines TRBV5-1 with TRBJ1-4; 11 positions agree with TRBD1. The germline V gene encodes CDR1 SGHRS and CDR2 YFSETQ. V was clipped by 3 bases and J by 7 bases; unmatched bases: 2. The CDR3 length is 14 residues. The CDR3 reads CASSSGTGGEKLFF. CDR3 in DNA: TGCGCCAGCAGCTCAGGGACAGGGGGTGAAAAACTGTTTTTT.

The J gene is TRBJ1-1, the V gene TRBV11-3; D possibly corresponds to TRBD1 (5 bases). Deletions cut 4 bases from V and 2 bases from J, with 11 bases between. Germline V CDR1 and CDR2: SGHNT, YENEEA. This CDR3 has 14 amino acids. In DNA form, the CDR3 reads TGTGCCAGCAGCTCGGGCGGGGGAAACACTGAAGCTTTCTTT. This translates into CASSSGGGNTEAFF.

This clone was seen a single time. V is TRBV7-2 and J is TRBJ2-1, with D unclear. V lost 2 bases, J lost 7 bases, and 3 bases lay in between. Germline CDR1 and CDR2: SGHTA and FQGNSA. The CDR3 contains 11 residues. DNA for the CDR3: TGTGCCAGCAGCTTAAGGAATGAGCAGTTCTTC. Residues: CASSLRNEQFF.

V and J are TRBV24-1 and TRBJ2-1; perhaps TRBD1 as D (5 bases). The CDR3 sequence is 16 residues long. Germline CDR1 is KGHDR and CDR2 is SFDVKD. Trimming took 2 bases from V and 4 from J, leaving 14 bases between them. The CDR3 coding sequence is TGTGCCACCAGTGATTCGGACACTGGACAATACAATGAGCAGTTCTTC. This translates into CATSDSDTGQYNEQFF.

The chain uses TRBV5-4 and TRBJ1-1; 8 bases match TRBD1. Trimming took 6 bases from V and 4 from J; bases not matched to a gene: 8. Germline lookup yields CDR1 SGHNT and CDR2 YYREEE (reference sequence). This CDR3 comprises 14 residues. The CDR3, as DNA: TGTGCCAGCACCGGACAGGGATCGGGCACTGAAGCTTTCTTT. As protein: CASTGQGSGTEAFF.

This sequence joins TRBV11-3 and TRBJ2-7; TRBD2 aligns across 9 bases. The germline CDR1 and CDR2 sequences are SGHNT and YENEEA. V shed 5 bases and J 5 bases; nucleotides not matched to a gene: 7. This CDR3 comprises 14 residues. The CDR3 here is CASSPLAGENEQYF. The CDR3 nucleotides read TGTGCCAGCAGCCCCTTAGCGGGAGAGAACGAGCAGTACTTC. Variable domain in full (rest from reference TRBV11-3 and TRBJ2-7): EAGVVQSPRYKIIEKKQPVAFWCNPISGHNTLYWYLQNLGQGPELLIRYENEEAVDDSQLPKDRFSAERLKGVDSTLKIQPAELGDSAVYLCASSPLAGENEQYFGPGTRLTVT.

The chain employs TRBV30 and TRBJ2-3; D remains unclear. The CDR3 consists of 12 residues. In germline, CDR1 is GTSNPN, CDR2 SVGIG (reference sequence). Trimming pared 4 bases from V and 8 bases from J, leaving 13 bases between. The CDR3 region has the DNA TGTGCCTGGACGGGCTCTCGTGGTACGCAGTATTTT. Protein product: CAWTGSRGTQYF.

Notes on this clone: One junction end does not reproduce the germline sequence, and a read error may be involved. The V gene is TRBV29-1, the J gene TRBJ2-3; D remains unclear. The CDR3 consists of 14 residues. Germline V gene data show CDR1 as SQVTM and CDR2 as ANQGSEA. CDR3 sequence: CSVEDYLGLSYHFF. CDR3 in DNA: TGCAGCGTTGAAGATTATCTGGGCTTAAGCTATCACTTTTTT.

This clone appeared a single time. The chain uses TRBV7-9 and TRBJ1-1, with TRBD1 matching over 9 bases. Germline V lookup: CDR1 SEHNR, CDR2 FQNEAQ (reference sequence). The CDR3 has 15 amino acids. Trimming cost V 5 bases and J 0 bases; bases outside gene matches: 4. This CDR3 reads CASSPRTGVNTEAFF. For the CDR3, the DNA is TGTGCCAGCAGCCCCAGGACAGGGGTGAACACTGAAGCTTTCTTT.

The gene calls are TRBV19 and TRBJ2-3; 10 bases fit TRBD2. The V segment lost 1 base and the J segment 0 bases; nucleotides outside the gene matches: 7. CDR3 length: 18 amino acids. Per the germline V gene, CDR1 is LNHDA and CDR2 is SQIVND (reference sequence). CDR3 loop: CASSIASGSGSSTDTQYF. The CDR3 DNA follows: TGTGCCAGTAGTATAGCTAGCGGGAGCGGGTCTAGCACAGATACGCAGTATTTT.

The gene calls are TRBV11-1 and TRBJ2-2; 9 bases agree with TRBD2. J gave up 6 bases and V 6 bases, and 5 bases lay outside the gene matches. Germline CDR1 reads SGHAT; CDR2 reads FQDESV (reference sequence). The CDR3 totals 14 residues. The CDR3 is CASRRTSAAGELFF. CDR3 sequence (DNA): TGTGCCAGCAGGCGGACTAGCGCAGCCGGGGAGCTGTTTTTT.

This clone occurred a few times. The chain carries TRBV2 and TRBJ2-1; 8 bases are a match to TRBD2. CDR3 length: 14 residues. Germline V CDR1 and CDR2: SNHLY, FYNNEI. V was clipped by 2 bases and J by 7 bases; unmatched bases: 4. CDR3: CASSERTSSNEQFF. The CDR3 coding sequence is TGTGCCAGCAGTGAAAGGACTAGCTCAAATGAGCAGTTCTTC. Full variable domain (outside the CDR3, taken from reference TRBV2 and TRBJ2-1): EPEVTQTPSHQVTQMGQEVILRCVPISNHLYFYWYRQILGQKVEFLVSFYNNEISEKSEIFDDQFSVERPDGSNFTLKIRSTKLEDSAMYFCASSERTSSNEQFFGPGTRLTVL.

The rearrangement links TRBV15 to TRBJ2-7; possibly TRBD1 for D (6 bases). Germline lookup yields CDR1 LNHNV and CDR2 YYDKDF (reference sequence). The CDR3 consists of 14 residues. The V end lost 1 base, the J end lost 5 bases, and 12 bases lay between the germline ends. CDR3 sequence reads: CATSRAQGQNEQYF. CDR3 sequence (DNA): TGTGCCACCAGCAGAGCACAGGGTCAGAACGAGCAGTACTTC.